This T cell receptor (beta chain) emerged from a study of blood T cell repertoires in COVID-19 (TCRdb year 2020). With regard to the full study: Samples covering the acute and convalescent phases of COVID-19 were provided by collaborators in the United States, Italy and Spain. The repertoires were released in a freely available public database intended as a resource for research on the immune response to SARS-CoV-2. Where available, HLA class I and class II types were obtained from metadata supplied by the sample provider rather than from assay-based typing. The material from the prospective study consisted of cDNA or gDNA derived from T cells, B-cell-depleted T cells, or PBMCs. Samples were obtained from the ongoing ImmuneRACE study (first 160 participants) and from about 1,300 subjects provided by 6 global collaborators. Sample metadata almost always included a de-identified subject ID, COVID-19 status, age in years and sex. Deeply sampled blood TCRbeta repertoires from subjects exposed to, actively infected with, or recovered from COVID-19 were included in the dataset. Paper-wide results and their limitations: The amount of clinical and demographic metadata varied by source and participant and was provided uncurated.

The immunoSEQ Assay, a bias-controlled multiplex PCR, was used to amplify TCRbeta CDR3 regions from genomic DNA. On the study's bioinformatics: Nucleated cell counts per sample were estimated from amplification of reference gene primers within the assay. Sequence reads were collapsed and filtered to measure the absolute abundance of every unique TCRbeta CDR3 rearrangement. Productive Simpson clonality was computed per sample as the square root of Simpson's diversity index over productive rearrangements. The clones in this table, taken by TCRdb from immuneACCESS, are in-frame only. Not every clone is retained; where verified, under half of the shortfall comes from an unresolved V gene, and the cause of the rest is unknown. That table is the source of V, J and clone size, and D and trimming were worked out from the DNA. The sample profile shows roughly 280,000 clones; around 87% of them were found once. Less than 2.5% of the sample is in the top ten clones.

This clone has a single count. The antigen this receptor binds is unknown. No qualities accompany the bases; no much larger clone lies one base away. Enrolling through a virtual design, the prospective study's participants ranged in age from roughly 18 to 90 years and lived across 20 to 25 United States geographic areas. In the prospective study, participants were assigned to cohorts based on the clinical history participants reported in a screening survey and a study questionnaire. Recovered participants in ImmuneRACE Cohort 3 were defined as having two consecutive negative NP/OP PCR tests, clearance from a healthcare professional, or resolution of symptoms. Mobile phlebotomists in the prospective study collected whole blood, serum and a nasopharyngeal or oropharyngeal swab from every participant. Additional blood draws and questionnaires over an approximately 2-month period could optionally be provided by prospective study participants. Blood samples from the prospective study were shipped frozen or at room temperature prior to DNA extraction.

This clonotype originated in a woman in her late teens or twenties who had recovered from COVID-19. The sample was PBMCs or T cells enriched from blood (not recorded which).

The DNA sequence is given as TGTGCCACCAGTTATCAGGGATATGGGGAGACCCAGTACTTC. Translated, this gives CATSYQGYGETQYF. Recombination linked TRBV15 to TRBJ2-5, with TRBD1 as a weak D call on 5 bases. V sheds 6 bases and J sheds 5 bases, leaving 16 bases between their ends. CDR3 length: 14 amino acids, cysteine to phenylalanine. The kept DNA is CDR3 alone, 42 bases in frame from the first base. CDR1 is given as LNHNV and CDR2 as YYDKDF, both from the germline V gene (reference sequence). Where the CDR3 stops, the reference TRBV15 and TRBJ2-5 genes take over; the full variable domain is DAMVIQNPRYQVTQFGKPVTLSCSQTLNHNVMYWYQQKSSQAPKLLFHYYDKDFNNEADTPDNFQSRRPNTSFCFLDIRSPGLGDTAMYLCATSYQGYGETQYFGPGTRLLVL.